The 3 T cell receptor beta chains reported below all come from one sample, sequenced in a study of monozygotic twins with inflammatory bowel disease (dated by TCRdb to about 2019). The library came from 5' RACE. Sequencing took place on an Illumina HiSeq 2500. After the reads were reprocessed by TCRdb, one entry was made per CDR3 protein sequence, with no DNA. The sample's own table lists approximately 390,000 distinct CDR3 sequences. 2% to 3% of the sample belongs to the ten largest clones. What was sequenced was blood. The receptors stem from a human donor with ulcerative colitis or Crohn's disease, or a healthy co-twin of an affected twin (not recorded which).

This chain joins TRBV6-1 and TRBJ1-5; the TCRdb call, TRBD1, lacks DNA for checking. This CDR3 has 15 residues. Germline V gene sequence: CDR1 MNHNS, CDR2 SASEGT. The CDR3 reads CASSLGQARNQPQHF.

This CDR3 is CASTLSGEGSYEQYF. J is TRBJ2-7 and V is TRBV5-1; the TCRdb call, TRBD2, lacks DNA for checking. Germline V lookup: CDR1 SGHRS, CDR2 YFSETQ. CDR3 length equals 15 residues.

This chain joins TRBV21-1 and TRBJ1-1; TCRdb's assignment of TRBD1 cannot be checked, as there is no DNA. TRBV21-1 is deemed a pseudogene. This CDR3 has 15 residues. The CDR3: CASSIQDTKNTEAFF.